A single sample gave rise to the 19 T cell receptor beta chains below, sequenced in a study of cytomegalovirus exposure and HLA in healthy donors. 13 Jbeta primers and 60 Vbeta primers were used for the PCR. This table comes from immunoSEQ multiplex PCR, and its TCRdb copy is limited to in-frame clones, with some not included. The repertoire consists of some 140,000 clones, with around 79% occurring once and the leading ten covering 2.8%. Source material: PBMCs. The receptors stem from a man aged 18 to 29 in good health and CMV-seronegative.

This clone showed up just a few times. V usage is TRBV4-1 and J usage is TRBJ1-1; no firm D call. This CDR3 has 15 amino acids. Trimming stripped 3 bases from V and 5 bases from J, with 16 bases between. CDR1 and CDR2 (germline): MGHRA, YSYEKL. For the CDR3, the DNA is TGCGCCAGCAGCCACCTGGACGGCACGGGGACTGAAGCTTTCTTT. This codes for CASSHLDGTGTEAFF.

With respect to this clone: The junction shows a germline mismatch at one end, possibly a read error. The V call is TRBV30, the J call TRBJ2-6; D perhaps matches TRBD1 (5 bases). This CDR3 region has 14 residues. Per germline, CDR1 GTSNPN and CDR2 SVGIG (reference sequence). The CDR3 nucleotides are TGTGCCTGGAGTGTTGGCGCTGGGGCCAACGGCCTGACTTTC. Amino acids: CAWSVGAGANGLTF.

The rearrangement joins TRBV7-9 to TRBJ2-5, with 10 bases aligning to TRBD2. Germline-derived CDR1 and CDR2 are SEHNR and FQNEAQ (reference sequence). CDR3 length: 15 amino acids. Losses at the gene ends were 5 bases for V and 5 bases for J; bases not matched to a gene: 8. The CDR3 DNA sequence: TGTGCCAGCAGCCGACTAGCGGGTCTGGGGGAGACCCAGTACTTC. Residues: CASSRLAGLGETQYF.

This chain links TRBV5-1 with TRBJ1-6; tentatively, D is TRBD1 (6 bases). The germline V gene has CDR1 SGHRS and CDR2 YFSETQ. The V end lost 4 bases, the J end lost 7 bases, and 12 bases lay between the germline ends. The CDR3 loop spans 14 amino acids. The CDR3 spells CASSGRTDNSPLHF. The CDR3 nucleotides are TGCGCCAGCAGCGGGCGGACAGACAATTCACCCCTCCACTTT.

This clone counts as medium-sized (0.01 to 0.1%). V and J are TRBV4-1 and TRBJ2-2, with 12 bases aligning to TRBD1. Per germline, CDR1 MGHRA and CDR2 YSYEKL. The CDR3 spans 15 residues. With V trimmed by 4 bases and J by 7 bases, 4 bases remained unmatched. CDR3 sequence reads: CASSRDRGRLGELFF. The CDR3 DNA sequence: TGCGCCAGCAGCCGGGACAGGGGGCGCCTCGGGGAGCTGTTTTTT.

The rearrangement joins TRBV4-1 to TRBJ2-2; 10 nucleotides match TRBD1. The CDR3 has 16 amino acids. Germline V CDR1 and CDR2: MGHRA, YSYEKL. J was trimmed by 5 bases and V by 4 bases; bases with no gene match: 7. CDR3 region: CASSRPRQGATGELFF. Written as DNA, the CDR3 is TGCGCCAGCAGCCGACCGAGACAGGGGGCGACCGGGGAGCTGTTTTTT.

The V gene is TRBV18, the J gene TRBJ2-7, with 11 bases matching TRBD2. CDR3 length: 16 amino acids. The germline gives CDR1 KGHSH, CDR2 LQKENI. The ends lost 3 bases at V and 3 bases at J; junction bases unmatched: 7. As DNA, the CDR3 is TGTGCCAGCTCACCGGGGGCTAGCGGGGGGTTCTACGAGCAGTACGTC. Translated, it gives CASSPGASGGFYEQYV.

J is TRBJ2-1 and V is TRBV5-4, with 8 nucleotides matching TRBD1. The CDR3 has 15 residues. Germline CDR1 reads SGHNT; CDR2 reads YYREEE (reference sequence). V lost 4 bases and J lost 0; bases outside the gene matches: 3. Here the CDR3 reads CASSLTGASYNEQFF. The CDR3 region has the DNA TGTGCCAGCAGCCTGACAGGGGCCTCCTACAATGAGCAGTTCTTC.

This clone was found once. This chain connects TRBV5-1 to TRBJ2-3, with D perhaps matching TRBD1 (6 bases). This CDR3 contains 15 residues. Germline loops: CDR1 SGHRS, CDR2 YFSETQ. Deletions cut 0 bases from V and 2 bases from J, with 10 bases between. The CDR3 here is CASSLGTGYTDTQYF. The CDR3, as DNA: TGCGCCAGCAGCTTGGGAACAGGGTACACAGATACGCAGTATTTT.

The V gene is TRBV11-2, the J gene TRBJ1-4, with 8 bases that match TRBD1. Germline V gene data show CDR1 as SGHAT and CDR2 as FQNNGV. The trim removed 1 base at V and 5 bases at J, leaving 12 bases unmatched. CDR3 length: 18 amino acids. CDR3 bases: TGTGCCAGCAGCTTAGCAGGGCCGGCAGGGGGCTCCAATGAAAAACTGTTTTTT. Protein product: CASSLAGPAGGSNEKLFF.

The V and J genes are TRBV7-9 and TRBJ1-1, with 10 bases aligning to TRBD1. The CDR3 extends over 14 amino acids. The V and J ends lost 3 bases and 4 bases, in that order; junction bases with no gene match: 2. Germline V gene sequence: CDR1 SEHNR, CDR2 FQNEAQ (reference sequence). The CDR3 DNA reads TGTGCCAGCAGCTTGACAGGGGGCATCACTGAAGCTTTCTTT. Translating gives CASSLTGGITEAFF.

This chain connects TRBV5-4 to TRBJ2-7, with 7 nucleotides matching TRBD1. Trimming took 4 bases from V and 4 from J; bases not matched to a gene: 8. CDR1 is SGHNT and CDR2 is YYREEE in the germline V gene (reference sequence). The CDR3 contains 14 residues. The CDR3 region has the DNA TGTGCCAGCAGCCAAGGACAGGCTCTGTACGAGCAGTACTTC. Translation gives CASSQGQALYEQYF.

This chain connects TRBV4-1 to TRBJ2-7; 8 bases are shared with TRBD2. V shed 1 base and J 1 base; nucleotides not matched to a gene: 9. CDR1 and CDR2 (germline): MGHRA, YSYEKL. This CDR3 has 17 residues. As DNA, the CDR3 is TGCGCCAGCAGCCAAGGGCCCCGGGAGGGGGGGTCCTACGAGCAGTACTTC. This translates into CASSQGPREGGSYEQYF.

The chain carries TRBV6-9 and TRBJ1-2; 7 bases match TRBD1. Trimming cost V 8 bases and J 1 base; bases outside gene matches: 10. Germline-derived CDR1 and CDR2 are MNHGY and SVAAGI. This CDR3 comprises 15 residues. Written as DNA, the CDR3 is TGTGCCAGCCTCAGGAACGGACAGGTTAACTATGGCTACACCTTC. Residues: CASLRNGQVNYGYTF.

V and J are TRBV28 and TRBJ2-7; 8 positions agree with TRBD2. CDR3 size: 14 residues. Germline trimming cut 8 bases from V and 3 bases from J; bases unmatched to any gene: 9. Germline CDR1 is MDHEN and CDR2 is SYDVKM. The CDR3 spells CASRRGGANYEQYV. The DNA of the CDR3 is TGTGCCAGCCGACGGGGGGGGGCGAACTACGAGCAGTACGTC.

V usage is TRBV5-6 and J usage is TRBJ1-3; the match to TRBD1 covers 10 bases. The CDR3 is 13 residues long. CDR1 and CDR2 from the germline V gene are SGHDT and YYEEEE. With 8 bases clipped from V and 4 bases from J, the junction kept 3 bases outside the gene matches. The CDR3 DNA reads TGTGCCAGTGACAGGGGGCAGGGAAACACCATATATTTT. It encodes CASDRGQGNTIYF.

The chain combines TRBV11-2 with TRBJ2-1; 8 positions match TRBD2. This CDR3 has 19 amino acids. Germline V gene lookup returns CDR1 SGHAT and CDR2 FQNNGV. The J segment lost 6 bases and the V segment lost 0 bases, leaving 16 bases of the junction unmatched. CDR3 protein: CASSLDLGRGALLGNEQFF. In nucleotides, the CDR3 is TGTGCCAGCAGCTTAGATCTAGGGCGGGGGGCCCTCCTCGGCAATGAGCAGTTCTTC.

The chain joins TRBV6-6 to TRBJ2-7; tentatively, D is TRBD2 (5 bases). This CDR3 spans 14 amino acids. Per germline, CDR1 MNHNY and CDR2 SVGAGI (reference sequence). V lost 5 bases to trimming and J lost 3 bases, with 14 bases between them. This CDR3 is CASSPGLGDYEQYF. For the CDR3, the DNA is TGTGCCAGCAGTCCCGGACTGGGTGACTACGAGCAGTACTTC.

V is TRBV2 and J is TRBJ2-3; TRBD2 aligns across 7 bases. Trimming removed 7 bases from V and 5 bases from J; junction bases left unmatched: 9. CDR3 length: 14 amino acids. Germline CDR1 is SNHLY and CDR2 is FYNNEI. The CDR3 here is CASMGGLVIDTQYF. CDR3 sequence (DNA): TGTGCCAGCATGGGAGGACTAGTGATAGATACGCAGTATTTT.